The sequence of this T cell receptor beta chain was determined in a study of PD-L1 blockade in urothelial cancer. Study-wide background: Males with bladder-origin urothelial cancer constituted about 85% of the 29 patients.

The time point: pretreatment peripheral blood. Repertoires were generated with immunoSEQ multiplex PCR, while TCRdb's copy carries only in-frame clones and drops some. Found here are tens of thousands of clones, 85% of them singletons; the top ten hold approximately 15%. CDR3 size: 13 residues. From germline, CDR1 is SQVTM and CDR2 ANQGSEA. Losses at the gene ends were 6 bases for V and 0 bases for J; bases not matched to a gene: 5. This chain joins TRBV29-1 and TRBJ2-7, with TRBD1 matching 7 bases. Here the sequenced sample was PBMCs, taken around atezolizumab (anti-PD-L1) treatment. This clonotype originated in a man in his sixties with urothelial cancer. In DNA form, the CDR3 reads TGCAGCGTATCCGGGACAGCCTCCTACGAGCAGTACTTC. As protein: CSVSGTASYEQYF.